A selection of T cell receptor beta chains follows, all from one sample in a study of blood T cells in healthy people across ages. MiXCR, run by TCRdb on the 5' RACE reads, gives a single entry per CDR3 protein. The sample includes 1.5 million to 2 million distinct CDR3 sequences, roughly 49% of them seen just once. Sequenced material: blood. The receptors were sampled from a middle-aged woman in good health. Both conserved end residues are part of each CDR3. Clone size is stated in some rows and not others, as once, few, many or a class when expanded.

>TRBV27|NA
CASSLGTGRGYNEQYF
>TRBV11-3|NA
CASSLVLGDHEIYEQYF
>TRBV9|many
CASSVGGSQETQYF
>TRBV5-1|NA
CASSLIGQNIQYF
>TRBV10-3|NA
CAISAGHQGDEQYF
>TRBV7-3|NA
CASSFGLAGGHNEQFF
>TRBV19|NA
CASSIGSRPTDTQYF
>TRBV12-3/TRBV12-4|NA
CASSGLTGGNEQFF
>TRBV7-2|NA
CASSLVDRTSTDTQYF
>TRBV9|NA
CASDTGVGYTF
>TRBV7-2|once
CASTDGEETQYF
>TRBV28|once
CASSSQGEKEKLFF
>TRBV7-2|few
CASSLQAGAVSEQYF
>TRBV20-1|NA
CSAPAPGSEKLFF
>TRBV3-1|NA
CASSQTPGYTGELFF
>TRBV27|few
CASSLVGDLAKNIQYF
>TRBV20-1|many
CSAHGGAITNEQFF
>TRBV4-3|NA
CASSQDFPGTGGLTEAFF
>TRBV4-2|once
CASSQDPWDRRATNEKLFF
>TRBV15|many
CATSRDVTATNEKLFF
>TRBV13|NA
CASSPRLAGVPGLGDNEQFF
>TRBV20-1|few
CSAKVGARSYEQYF
>TRBV7-9|once
CASSSPSSYNSPLHF
>TRBV20-1|NA
CSALGQNYGYTF
>TRBV2|NA
CASSELGGARVGEQFF
>TRBV10-3|NA
CAISPGQGKGYTF
>TRBV18|few
CASSPRGATNEKLFF